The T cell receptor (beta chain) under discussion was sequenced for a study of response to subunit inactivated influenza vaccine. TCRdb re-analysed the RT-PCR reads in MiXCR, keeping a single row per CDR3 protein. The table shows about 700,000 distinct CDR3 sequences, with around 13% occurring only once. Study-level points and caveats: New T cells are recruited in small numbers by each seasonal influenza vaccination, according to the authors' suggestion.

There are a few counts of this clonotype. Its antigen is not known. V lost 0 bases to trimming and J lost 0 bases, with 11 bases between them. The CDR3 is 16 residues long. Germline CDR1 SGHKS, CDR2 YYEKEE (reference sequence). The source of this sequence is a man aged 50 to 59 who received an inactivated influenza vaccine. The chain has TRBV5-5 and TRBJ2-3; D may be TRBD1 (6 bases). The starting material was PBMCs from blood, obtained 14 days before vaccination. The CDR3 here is CASSLVGAESTDTQYF. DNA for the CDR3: TGTGCCAGCAGCTTGGTGGGGGCGGAGAGCACAGATACGCAGTATTTT.